What follows is one T cell receptor beta chain and its context. Clones were read by immunoSEQ multiplex PCR, and TCRdb kept only the in-frame ones, dropping some. This table has under 2,500,000 clones, 90% to 97% appearing once. The sample originates from a study of shared clonotypes between healthy human individuals. Study as a whole: Every donor yielded three CD4 naive, three CD4 memory, two CD8 naive and one CD8 memory plate.

Trimming left V 1 base short and J 7 bases short, with 7 bases between. In germline, CDR1 is MGHRA, CDR2 YSYEKL. The CDR3 is 13 amino acids. The donors were adults (healthy and HIV-negative) with no recent acute infections or vaccinations. The genes are TRBV4-1 and TRBJ1-4; no firm D call. The sample comprised naive CD4+ T cells sorted from blood. Subset defined: CD45RA+ positively selected. The source of this sequence is a man younger than 35 in good health. The CDR3 region has the DNA TGCGCCAGCAGCCAAGCGACTTCTGAAAAACTGTTTTTT. This codes for CASSQATSEKLFF.